This T cell receptor (beta chain) came from a study of T cell repertoires in aging, cancer and after chemotherapy. Across the study: Donors were grouped into six age bands spanning 30 or younger through 70 or older. Findings and caveats of the study: Across the chemotherapy interval, each cancer cohort showed higher median generation probability, suggesting thymic rebound. Immunological memory after chemotherapy cannot be judged from the repertoire data.

As to this clonotype: No antigen is known for it.

The CDR3 consists of 11 residues. V shed 6 bases and J shed 6 bases, with 5 bases lying between them. CDR1 and CDR2 from the germline V gene are MDHEN and SYDVKM. Peripheral blood genomic DNA, not sorted cells or RNA, was the template. Multiplex touch-down PCR with TRB-A/B primers amplified rearranged V-D-J TRB sequences. TCRdb redid the calling of the multiplex PCR reads with MiXCR, one entry per CDR3 protein. The sample includes about 13,000 distinct CDR3 sequences, under 30% of them seen just once. The sequencing sample was made of blood. This chain connects TRBV28 to TRBJ1-4; D call uncertain. The TCR was taken from a human donor in good health. The CDR3 reads CASSLHEKLFF. The CDR3 nucleotides read TGTGCCAGCAGCCTTCATGAAAAACTGTTTTTT. The variable domain in full, completed from reference TRBV28 and TRBJ1-4, reads DVKVTQSSRYLVKRTGEKVFLECVQDMDHENMFWYRQDPGLGLRLIYFSYDVKMKEKGDIPEGYSVSREKKERFSLILESASTNQTSMYLCASSLHEKLFFGSGTQLSVL.